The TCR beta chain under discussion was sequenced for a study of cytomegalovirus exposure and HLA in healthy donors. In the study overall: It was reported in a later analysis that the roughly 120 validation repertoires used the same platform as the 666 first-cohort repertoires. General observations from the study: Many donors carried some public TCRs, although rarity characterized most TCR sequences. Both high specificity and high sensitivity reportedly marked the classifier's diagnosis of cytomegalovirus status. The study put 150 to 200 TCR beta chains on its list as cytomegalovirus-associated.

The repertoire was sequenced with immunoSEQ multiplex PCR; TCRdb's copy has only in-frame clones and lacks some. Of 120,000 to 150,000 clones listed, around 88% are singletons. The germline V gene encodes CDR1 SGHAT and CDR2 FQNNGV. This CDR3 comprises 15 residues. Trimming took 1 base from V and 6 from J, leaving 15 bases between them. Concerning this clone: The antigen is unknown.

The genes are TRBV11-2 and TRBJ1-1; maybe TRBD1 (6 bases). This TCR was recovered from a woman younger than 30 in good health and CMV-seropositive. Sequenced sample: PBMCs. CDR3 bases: TGTGCCAGCAGCTTAGCCCTCCCAGGGGTAGCTGAAGCTTTCTTT. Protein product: CASSLALPGVAEAFF. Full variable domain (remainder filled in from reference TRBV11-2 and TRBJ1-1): EAGVAQSPRYKIIEKRQSVAFWCNPISGHATLYWYQQILGQGPKLLIQFQNNGVVDDSQLPKDRFSAERLKGVDSTLKIQPAKLEDSAVYLCASSLALPGVAEAFFGQGTRLTVV.